The 8 T cell receptor beta chains in this list originate from one sample, sequenced in a study of graft-versus-host responses after intestinal transplantation. TCRdb's copy holds only in-frame clones and misses some; the assay was immunoSEQ multiplex PCR. The sample lists around 25,000 clones, almost 40% occurring once. Specimen: alloreactive CD4+ T cells from a mixed lymphocyte reaction culture, collected before intestinal transplant. Subset here: CFSE-low proliferating T cells sorted from approximately 6-day pre-transplant mixed lymphocyte reaction (GvH or HvG direction). The source of these receptors is a human patient who received an intestinal transplant.

The rearrangement joins TRBV19 to TRBJ2-2; D gene uncertain. Germline V lookup: CDR1 LNHDA, CDR2 SQIVND (reference sequence). The V gene lost 4 bases and the J gene lost 5 bases, with 11 bases spanning the gap. This CDR3 is built from 14 residues. Here the CDR3 DNA reads TGTGCCAGTAGTACCTTTTCCTATACCGGGGAGCTGTTTTTT. Translated, it gives CASSTFSYTGELFF.

The chain couples TRBV5-1 to TRBJ1-2, with TRBD1 matching over 7 bases. V lost 4 bases and J lost 5; bases outside the gene matches: 2. CDR1 SGHRS and CDR2 YFSETQ come from the germline V gene. The CDR3 runs 12 residues. CDR3 sequence (DNA): TGCGCCAGCAGCCCGGGACAGTATGGCTACACCTTC. Amino acids: CASSPGQYGYTF.

The gene calls are TRBV6-1 and TRBJ2-3, with D uncertain. The CDR3 contains 13 residues. V was cut by 6 bases and J by 1 base, with 8 bases left in between. The germline V gene has CDR1 MNHNS and CDR2 SASEGT. The CDR3 region is CASSVGGTDTQYF. DNA for the CDR3: TGTGCCAGCAGCGTCGGTGGCACAGATACGCAGTATTTT.

The chain combines TRBV5-1 with TRBJ2-3; TRBD2 matches at 12 bases. The ends lost 3 bases at V and 4 bases at J; junction bases unmatched: 6. Germline V CDR1 and CDR2: SGHRS, YFSETQ. The CDR3 is made up of 16 amino acids. CDR3 protein: CASSSSTSGGADTQYF. CDR3 DNA: TGCGCCAGCAGCTCCTCGACTAGCGGGGGCGCAGATACGCAGTATTTT.

The chain links TRBV6-5 to TRBJ1-6, with TRBD1 as a possible D gene (5 bases). Trimming took off 0 bases at V and 10 bases at J, with 16 bases between the two ends. Germline lookup yields CDR1 MNHEY and CDR2 SVGAGI. This CDR3 is 16 amino acids long. The CDR3, as DNA: TGTGCCAGCAGTTACTCACAGGCTTCCCGACGATCACCCCTCCACTTT. Protein product: CASSYSQASRRSPLHF.

This clone was counted a few times. Written as DNA, the CDR3 is TGTGCCAGCAGTGAACTAGCGGGAGGCTTCGGGGATACGCAGTATTTT. It encodes CASSELAGGFGDTQYF. The J gene is TRBJ2-3, the V gene TRBV2, with TRBD2 matching 11 bases. The germline gives CDR1 SNHLY, CDR2 FYNNEI. J gave up 6 bases and V 2 bases, and 7 bases lay outside the gene matches. The CDR3 has 16 amino acids.

This chain links TRBV6-1 with TRBJ1-2, with 9 positions matching TRBD1. This CDR3 is built from 14 residues. V was clipped by 4 bases and J by 5 bases; unmatched bases: 5. In germline, CDR1 is MNHNS, CDR2 SASEGT. DNA of the CDR3: TGTGCCAGCAGTGTACGGGACAGGGAATATGGCTACACCTTC. It translates to CASSVRDREYGYTF.

This clone has only a few counts. V and J are TRBV7-2 and TRBJ2-3; D call uncertain. Germline V gene data show CDR1 as SGHTA and CDR2 as FQGNSA. Trimming removed 5 bases from V and 1 base from J, with 13 bases in between. The CDR3 length is 15 residues. CDR3: CASSLSLTRTDTQYF. In DNA, the CDR3 is TGTGCCAGCAGCCTCTCTCTAACGCGCACAGATACGCAGTATTTT.